This entry lists 15 T cell receptor beta chains sequenced from one sample in a study of T-cell memory formation after mild COVID-19. TCRdb called the 5' RACE reads again in MiXCR, with one record for every CDR3 protein. The data show roughly 280,000 distinct CDR3 sequences, with approximately 8.4% seen just once and less than 25% held by the top ten. The sample comprised PBMCs or a T cell subset sorted from them (not recorded which). All receptors come from a man younger than 35 who had mild COVID-19 (a few samples of this study predate the infection). Cell type and time point are not known.

The J gene is TRBJ2-3, the V gene TRBV11-3; D is ambiguous. Germline V gene sequence: CDR1 SGHNT, CDR2 YENEEA. CDR3 length: 14 residues. The germline V and J ends were trimmed by 1 base and 2 bases, with 7 bases remaining between them. The CDR3 DNA follows: TGTGCCAGCAGCTTAGGACACCTCACAGATACGCAGTATTTT. It translates to CASSLGHLTDTQYF.

This clonotype has only a few counts. The chain has TRBV6-5 and TRBJ1-1; 7 bases are a match to TRBD1. V dropped 6 bases and J dropped 11; count of bases not matched to a gene: 12. The V gene's germline CDR1 is MNHEY and CDR2 SVGAGI. This CDR3 comprises 13 residues. CDR3 loop: CASSQGGSSQAFF. In DNA form, the CDR3 reads TGTGCCAGCAGCCAAGGGGGCTCTTCGCAGGCTTTCTTT.

This clonotype has at least ten counts. The genes are TRBV20-1 and TRBJ2-7; the D gene is possibly TRBD1 (5 bases). The germline V gene encodes CDR1 DFQATT and CDR2 SNEGSKA (reference sequence). The CDR3 spans 13 residues. V was clipped by 3 bases and J by 1 base, with 10 bases between them. The CDR3, as DNA: TGCAGTGCTAGTTCCAGGGCTTCCTACGAGCAGTACGTC. It encodes CSASSRASYEQYV.

This clonotype has at least ten counts. The J gene is TRBJ1-2, the V gene TRBV5-1, with TRBD1 matching 9 bases. The CDR3 has 15 residues. Germline V gene sequence: CDR1 SGHRS, CDR2 YFSETQ. The V gene end was trimmed by 3 bases and the J gene end by 3 bases; junction bases not matched to a gene: 6. The CDR3 region has the DNA TGCGCCAGCAGCTATCAACAGGGGGCGGACTATGGCTACACCTTC. Translating gives CASSYQQGADYGYTF.

The chain joins TRBV27 to TRBJ1-5; tentatively, D is TRBD1 (6 bases). Germline values: CDR1 MNHEY, CDR2 SMNVEV (reference sequence). Trimming removed 5 bases from V and 3 bases from J, with 11 bases in between. The CDR3 runs 14 residues. Written as DNA, the CDR3 is TGTGCCAGCAGTCTGAGGGGGTTCAATCAGCCCCAGCATTTT. This encodes CASSLRGFNQPQHF.

The chain joins TRBV5-1 to TRBJ1-3; D is unclear. CDR3 size: 16 residues. Per germline, CDR1 SGHRS and CDR2 YFSETQ. Trimming took 4 bases from V and 1 from J, leaving 15 bases between them. CDR3 in amino acids: CASSPVIGFSGNTIYF. The CDR3, as DNA: TGCGCCAGCAGCCCGGTTATCGGCTTTTCTGGAAACACCATATATTTT.

This clonotype was seen ten or more times. This chain links TRBV6-5 with TRBJ2-7; 9 bases are shared with TRBD1. The V gene's germline CDR1 is MNHEY and CDR2 SVGAGI. The CDR3 is 15 amino acids. V trimming: 6 bases; J trimming: 1 base; junction bases outside the gene matches: 7. The CDR3 region has the DNA TGTGCCAGCAGCCGGGGGACAGGGCCTTCCTACGAGCAGTACGTC. Translated, it gives CASSRGTGPSYEQYV.

This clonotype has only a few counts. The genes are TRBV5-1 and TRBJ2-3; 7 bases line up with TRBD1. CDR1 and CDR2 from the germline V gene are SGHRS and YFSETQ. The CDR3 loop spans 16 amino acids. Trimming cost V 6 bases and J 0 bases; bases outside gene matches: 10. CDR3 nucleotides: TGCGCCAGCACCCTGGACAGGAAATCTAGCACAGATACGCAGTATTTT. Its protein product is CASTLDRKSSTDTQYF.

This chain connects TRBV5-1 to TRBJ1-2, with D perhaps TRBD1 (5 bases). V lost 0 bases and J lost 8, with 8 bases in between. This CDR3 region has 12 residues. Germline loops: CDR1 SGHRS, CDR2 YFSETQ. CDR3 DNA sequence: TGCGCCAGCAGCTTGGGGGGACCGGGCTACACCTTC. This sequence encodes CASSLGGPGYTF.

This sequence joins TRBV7-9 and TRBJ2-3; D gene unclear. This CDR3 contains 15 residues. Between the trimmed V and J ends, which lost 1 base and 3 bases, there was a span of 11 bases. The germline CDR1 and CDR2 sequences are SEHNR and FQNEAQ (reference sequence). The CDR3 DNA reads TGTGCCAGCAGCTTAGTGGCAGTTTGGACAGATACGCAGTATTTT. This gives the protein CASSLVAVWTDTQYF.

The V call is TRBV7-2, the J call TRBJ1-2, with 7 bases identical to TRBD1. The CDR3 is 14 residues long. The germline V gene encodes CDR1 SGHTA and CDR2 FQGNSA. Trimming took 1 base from V and 5 from J; bases not matched to a gene: 4. The CDR3 loop reads CASSLDRGPYGYTF. Written as DNA, the CDR3 is TGTGCCAGCAGCTTAGACAGGGGCCCTTATGGCTACACCTTC.

This clonotype has more than one count but fewer than ten. This chain joins TRBV7-8 and TRBJ1-1, with 8 bases that match TRBD1. The J segment lost 0 bases and the V segment lost 1 base, leaving 10 bases of the junction unmatched. CDR3 length: 18 residues. Per the germline V gene, CDR1 is SGHVS and CDR2 is FQNEAQ. CDR3 residues: CASSLVSGGLLMNTEAFF. The CDR3 DNA sequence: TGTGCCAGCAGCTTAGTCTCAGGGGGCCTTCTCATGAACACTGAAGCTTTCTTT. The full variable domain, in which reference TRBV7-8 and TRBJ1-1 provide the parts outside the CDR3, is GAGVSQSPRYKVAKRGQDVALRCDPISGHVSLFWYQQALGQGPEFLTYFQNEAQLDKSGLPSDRFFAERPEGSVSTLKIQRTQQEDSAVYLCASSLVSGGLLMNTEAFFGQGTRLTVV.

CDR3 nucleotides: TGCGCCAGCAGCCAAGATAAAGGCAGGCGATTGAACACTGAAGCTTTCTTT. This encodes CASSQDKGRRLNTEAFF. J is TRBJ1-1 and V is TRBV4-1, with D hard to call. The CDR3 extends over 17 amino acids. Trimming took 0 bases from V and 0 from J, leaving 14 bases between them. Germline V gives CDR1 MGHRA, CDR2 YSYEKL.

The chain is built from TRBV18 and TRBJ1-4, with D possibly TRBD1 on 6 matching bases. CDR1 and CDR2 (germline): KGHSH, LQKENI. This CDR3 has 12 residues. With 5 bases removed from V and 8 bases from J, the gap between germline ends came to 9 bases. This chain's CDR3 is CASSYTGEKLFF. The CDR3 nucleotides read TGTGCCAGCTCATATACAGGGGAAAAACTGTTTTTT.

This chain connects TRBV6-1 to TRBJ2-2; possible D gene TRBD2, 6 bases. The length of the CDR3 is 17 residues. Per germline, CDR1 MNHNS and CDR2 SASEGT. Trimming pared 6 bases from V and 4 bases from J, leaving 21 bases between. CDR3 nucleotide sequence: TGTGCCAGCAGCGGCGGGGCAGGCAGGCTAGGCACCGGGGAGCTGTTTTTT. Its translation is CASSGGAGRLGTGELFF.